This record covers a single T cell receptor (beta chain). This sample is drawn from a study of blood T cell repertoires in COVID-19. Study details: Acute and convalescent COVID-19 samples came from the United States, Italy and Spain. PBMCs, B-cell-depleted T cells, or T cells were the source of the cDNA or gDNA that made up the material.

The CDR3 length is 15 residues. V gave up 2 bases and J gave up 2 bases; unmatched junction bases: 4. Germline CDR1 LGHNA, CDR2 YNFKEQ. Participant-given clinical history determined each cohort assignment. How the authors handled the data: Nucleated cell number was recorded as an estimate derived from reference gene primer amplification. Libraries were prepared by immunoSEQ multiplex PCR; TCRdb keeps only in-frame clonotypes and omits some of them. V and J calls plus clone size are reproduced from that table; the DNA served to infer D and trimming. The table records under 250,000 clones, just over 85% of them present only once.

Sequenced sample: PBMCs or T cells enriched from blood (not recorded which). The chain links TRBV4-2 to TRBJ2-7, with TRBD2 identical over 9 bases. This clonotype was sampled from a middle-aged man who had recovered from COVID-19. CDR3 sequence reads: CASSQIAGDTYEQYF. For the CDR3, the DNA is TGTGCCAGCAGCCAAATAGCGGGGGACACCTACGAGCAGTACTTC.